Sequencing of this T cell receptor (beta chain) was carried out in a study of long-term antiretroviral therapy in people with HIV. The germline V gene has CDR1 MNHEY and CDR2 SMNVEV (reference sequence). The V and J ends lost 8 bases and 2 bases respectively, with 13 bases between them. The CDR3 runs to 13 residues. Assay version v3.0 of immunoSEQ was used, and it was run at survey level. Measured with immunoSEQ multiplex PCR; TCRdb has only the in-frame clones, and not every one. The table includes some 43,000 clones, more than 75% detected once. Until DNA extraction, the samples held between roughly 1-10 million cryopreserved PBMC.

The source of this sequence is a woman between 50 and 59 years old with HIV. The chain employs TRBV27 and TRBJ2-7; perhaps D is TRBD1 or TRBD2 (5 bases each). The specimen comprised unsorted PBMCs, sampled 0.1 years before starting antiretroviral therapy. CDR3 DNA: TGTGCCAGCTTAAGCAGGGAGACCTACGAGCAGTACTTC. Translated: CASLSRETYEQYF.